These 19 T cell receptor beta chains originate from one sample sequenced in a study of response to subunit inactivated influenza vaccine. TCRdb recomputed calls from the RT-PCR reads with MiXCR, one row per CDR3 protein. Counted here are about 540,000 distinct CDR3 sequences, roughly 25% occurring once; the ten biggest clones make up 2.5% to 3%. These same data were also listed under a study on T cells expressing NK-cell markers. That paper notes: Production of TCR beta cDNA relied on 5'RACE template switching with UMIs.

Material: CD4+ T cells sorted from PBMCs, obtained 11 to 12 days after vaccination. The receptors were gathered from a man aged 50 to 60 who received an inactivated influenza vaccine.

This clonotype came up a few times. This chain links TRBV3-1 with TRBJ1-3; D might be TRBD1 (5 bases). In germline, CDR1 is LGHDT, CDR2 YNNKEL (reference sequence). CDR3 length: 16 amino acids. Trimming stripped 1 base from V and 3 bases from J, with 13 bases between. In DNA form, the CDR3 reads TGTGCCAGCAGCCAAGGTCCAGGGCTTGGTGGAAACACCATATATTTT. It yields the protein CASSQGPGLGGNTIYF.

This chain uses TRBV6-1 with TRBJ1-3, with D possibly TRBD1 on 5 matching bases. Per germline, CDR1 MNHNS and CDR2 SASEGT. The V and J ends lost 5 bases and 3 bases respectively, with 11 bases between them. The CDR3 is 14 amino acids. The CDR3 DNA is TGTGCCAGCAGTCCCAGGGTCCTTGGAAACACCATATATTTT. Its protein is CASSPRVLGNTIYF.

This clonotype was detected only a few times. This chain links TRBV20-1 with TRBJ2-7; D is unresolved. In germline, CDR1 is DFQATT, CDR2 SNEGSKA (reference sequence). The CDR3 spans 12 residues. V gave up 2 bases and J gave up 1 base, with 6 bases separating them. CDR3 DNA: TGCAGTGCTAGACCACAATCCTACGAGCAGTACTTC. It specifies CSARPQSYEQYF.

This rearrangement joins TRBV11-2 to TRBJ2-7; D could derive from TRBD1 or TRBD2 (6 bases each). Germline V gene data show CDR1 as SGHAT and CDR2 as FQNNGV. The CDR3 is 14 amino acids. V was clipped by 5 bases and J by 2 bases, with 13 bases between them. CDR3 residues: CASSPWRDTYEQYF. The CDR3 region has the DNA TGTGCCAGCAGCCCCTGGCGGGACACCTACGAGCAGTACTTC.

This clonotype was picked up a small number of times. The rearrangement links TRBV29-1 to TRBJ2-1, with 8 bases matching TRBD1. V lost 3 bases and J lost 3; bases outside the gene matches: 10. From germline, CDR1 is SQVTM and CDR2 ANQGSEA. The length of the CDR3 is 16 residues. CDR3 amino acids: CSVEAPPDRVYNEQFF. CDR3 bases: TGCAGCGTTGAGGCGCCCCCGGACAGGGTCTACAATGAGCAGTTCTTC.

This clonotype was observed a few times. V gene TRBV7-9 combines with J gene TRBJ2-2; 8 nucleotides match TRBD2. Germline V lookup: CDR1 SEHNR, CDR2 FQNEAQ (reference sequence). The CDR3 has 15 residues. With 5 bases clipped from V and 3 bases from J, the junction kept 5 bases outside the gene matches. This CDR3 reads CASSPPGGDTGELFF. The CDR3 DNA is TGTGCCAGCAGCCCGCCGGGGGGGGACACCGGGGAGCTGTTTTTT.

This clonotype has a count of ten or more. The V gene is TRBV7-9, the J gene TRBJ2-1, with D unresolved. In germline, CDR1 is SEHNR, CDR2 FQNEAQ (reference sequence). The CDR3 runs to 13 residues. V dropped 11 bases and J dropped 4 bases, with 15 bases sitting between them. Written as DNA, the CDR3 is TGTGCCTTCCAGAGCAGAGGATACAATGAGCAGTTCTTC. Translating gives CAFQSRGYNEQFF. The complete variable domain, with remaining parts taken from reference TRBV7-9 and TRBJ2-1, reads DTGVSQNPRHKITKRGQNVTFRCDPISEHNRLYWYRQTLGQGPEFLTYFQNEAQLEKSRLLSDRFSAERPKGSFSTLEIQRTEQGDSAMYLCAFQSRGYNEQFFGPGTRLTVL.

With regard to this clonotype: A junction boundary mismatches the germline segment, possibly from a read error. CDR3 sequence reads: CASSLGGDQTGGLFF. CDR3 nucleotide sequence: TGTGCCAGCAGCTTAGGGGGAGATCAGACCGGGGGGCTGTTTTTT. J is TRBJ2-2 and V is TRBV7-3, with D possibly TRBD2 on 6 matching bases. The CDR3 covers 15 residues. Germline CDR1 is SGHTA and CDR2 is FQGTGA.

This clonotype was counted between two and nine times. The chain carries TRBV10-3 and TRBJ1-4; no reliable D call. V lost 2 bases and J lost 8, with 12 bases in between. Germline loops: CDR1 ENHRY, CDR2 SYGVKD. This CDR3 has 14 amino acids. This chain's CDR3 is CAISEADWPEKLFF. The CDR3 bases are TGTGCCATCAGTGAGGCGGACTGGCCGGAAAAACTGTTTTTT.

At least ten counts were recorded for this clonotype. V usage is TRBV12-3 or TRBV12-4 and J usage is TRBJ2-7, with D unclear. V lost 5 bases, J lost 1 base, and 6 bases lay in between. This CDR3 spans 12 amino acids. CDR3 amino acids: CASSPQSYEQYF. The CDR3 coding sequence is TGTGCCAGCAGTCCCCAATCCTACGAGCAGTACTTC.

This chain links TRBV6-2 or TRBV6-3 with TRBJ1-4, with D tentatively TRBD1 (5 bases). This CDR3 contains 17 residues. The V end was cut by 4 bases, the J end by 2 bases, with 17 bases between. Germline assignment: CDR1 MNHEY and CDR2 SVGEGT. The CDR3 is CASSLPTGKGTNEKLFF. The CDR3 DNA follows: TGTGCCAGCAGTTTACCAACAGGAAAGGGGACTAATGAAAAACTGTTTTTT.

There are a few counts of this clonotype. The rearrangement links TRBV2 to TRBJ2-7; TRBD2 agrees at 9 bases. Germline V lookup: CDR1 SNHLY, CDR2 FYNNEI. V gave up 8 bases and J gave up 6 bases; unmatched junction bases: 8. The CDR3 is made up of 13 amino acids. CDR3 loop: CASVASGIPEQYF. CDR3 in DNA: TGTGCCAGCGTCGCTAGCGGGATCCCCGAGCAGTACTTC.

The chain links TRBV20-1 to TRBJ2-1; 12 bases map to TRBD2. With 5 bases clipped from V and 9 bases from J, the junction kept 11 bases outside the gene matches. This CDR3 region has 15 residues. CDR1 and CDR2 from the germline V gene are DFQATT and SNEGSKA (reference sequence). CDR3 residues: CSAAWTSGMRGEQFF. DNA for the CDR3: TGCAGTGCTGCCTGGACTAGCGGGATGAGAGGTGAGCAGTTCTTC.

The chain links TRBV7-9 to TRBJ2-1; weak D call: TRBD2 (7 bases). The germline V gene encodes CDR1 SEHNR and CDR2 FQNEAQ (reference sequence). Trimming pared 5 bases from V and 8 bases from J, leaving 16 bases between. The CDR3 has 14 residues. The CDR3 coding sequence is TGTGCCAGCAGCAGGCGGGGGCGCGGTGATGAGCAGTTCTTC. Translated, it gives CASSRRGRGDEQFF.

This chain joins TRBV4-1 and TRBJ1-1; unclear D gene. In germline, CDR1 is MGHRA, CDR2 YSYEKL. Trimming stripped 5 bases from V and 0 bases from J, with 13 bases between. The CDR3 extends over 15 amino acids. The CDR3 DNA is TGCGCCAGCAGCTATGGACTCCTGGTGAACACTGAAGCTTTCTTT. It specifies CASSYGLLVNTEAFF.

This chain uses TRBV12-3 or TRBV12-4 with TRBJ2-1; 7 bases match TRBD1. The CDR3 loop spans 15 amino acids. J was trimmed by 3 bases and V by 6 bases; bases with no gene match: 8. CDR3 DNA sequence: TGTGCCAGCAGCCTCCCGGGACAGAACTACAATGAGCAGTTCTTC. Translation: CASSLPGQNYNEQFF.

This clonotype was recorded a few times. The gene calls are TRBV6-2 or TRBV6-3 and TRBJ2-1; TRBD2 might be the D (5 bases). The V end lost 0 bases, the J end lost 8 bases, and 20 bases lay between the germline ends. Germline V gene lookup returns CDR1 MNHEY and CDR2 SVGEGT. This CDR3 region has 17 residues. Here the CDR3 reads CASSYSERSAGNYEQFF. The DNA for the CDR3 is TGTGCCAGCAGTTACTCGGAAAGGTCTGCCGGGAATTATGAGCAGTTCTTC.

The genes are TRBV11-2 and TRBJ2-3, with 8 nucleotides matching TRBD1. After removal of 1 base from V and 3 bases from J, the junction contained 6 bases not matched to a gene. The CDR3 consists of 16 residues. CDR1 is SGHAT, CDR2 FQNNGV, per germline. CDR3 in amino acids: CASSLAGRGRTDTQYF. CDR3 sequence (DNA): TGTGCCAGCAGCTTAGCAGGCAGGGGGCGGACAGATACGCAGTATTTT. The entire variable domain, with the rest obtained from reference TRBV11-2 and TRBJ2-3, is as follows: EAGVAQSPRYKIIEKRQSVAFWCNPISGHATLYWYQQILGQGPKLLIQFQNNGVVDDSQLPKDRFSAERLKGVDSTLKIQPAKLEDSAVYLCASSLAGRGRTDTQYFGPGTRLTVL.

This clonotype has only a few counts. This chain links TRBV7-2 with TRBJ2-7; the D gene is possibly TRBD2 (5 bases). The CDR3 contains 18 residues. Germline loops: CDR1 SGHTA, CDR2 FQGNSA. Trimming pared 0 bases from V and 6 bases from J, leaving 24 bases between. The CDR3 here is CASSLALQLAYGRGEQYF. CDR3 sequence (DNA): TGTGCCAGCAGCTTAGCCTTACAGTTGGCTTACGGACGGGGCGAGCAGTACTTC. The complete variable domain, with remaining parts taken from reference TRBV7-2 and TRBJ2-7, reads GAGVSQSPSNKVTEKGKDVELRCDPISGHTALYWYRQSLGQGLEFLIYFQGNSAPDKSGLPSDRFSAERTGGSVSTLTIQRTQQEDSAVYLCASSLALQLAYGRGEQYFGPGTRLTVT.